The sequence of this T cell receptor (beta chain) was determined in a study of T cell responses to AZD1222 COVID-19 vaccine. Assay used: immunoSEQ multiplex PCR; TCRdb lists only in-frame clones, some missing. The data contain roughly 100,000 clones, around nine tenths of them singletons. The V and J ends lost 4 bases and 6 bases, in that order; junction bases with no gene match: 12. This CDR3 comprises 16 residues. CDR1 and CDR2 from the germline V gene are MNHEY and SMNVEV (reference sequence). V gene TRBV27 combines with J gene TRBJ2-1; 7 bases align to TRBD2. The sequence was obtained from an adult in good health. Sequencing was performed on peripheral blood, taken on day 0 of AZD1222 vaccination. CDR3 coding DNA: TGTGCCAGCAGTTCCTCACTAGCGCGGGACCTCAATGAGCAGTTCTTC. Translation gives CASSSSLARDLNEQFF.